This T cell receptor (beta chain) was identified in a study of response to subunit inactivated influenza vaccine. TCRdb independently ran MiXCR on the RT-PCR reads; one entry per CDR3 protein. The data hold around 520,000 distinct CDR3 sequences, with roughly 25% observed a single time. V was cut by 3 bases and J by 6 bases, with 10 bases left in between. The CDR3 is 13 amino acids. The table lists this clonotype with many counts. This clonotype was obtained from a man in his fifties or sixties who received an inactivated influenza vaccine. The chain links TRBV12-3 or TRBV12-4 to TRBJ2-3; D gene uncertain. Source: CD4+ T cells sorted from PBMCs, taken roughly 5 days after vaccination. In nucleotides, the CDR3 is TGTGCCAGCAGTTTGACTGGCCCGGATACGCAGTATTTT. This codes for CASSLTGPDTQYF.